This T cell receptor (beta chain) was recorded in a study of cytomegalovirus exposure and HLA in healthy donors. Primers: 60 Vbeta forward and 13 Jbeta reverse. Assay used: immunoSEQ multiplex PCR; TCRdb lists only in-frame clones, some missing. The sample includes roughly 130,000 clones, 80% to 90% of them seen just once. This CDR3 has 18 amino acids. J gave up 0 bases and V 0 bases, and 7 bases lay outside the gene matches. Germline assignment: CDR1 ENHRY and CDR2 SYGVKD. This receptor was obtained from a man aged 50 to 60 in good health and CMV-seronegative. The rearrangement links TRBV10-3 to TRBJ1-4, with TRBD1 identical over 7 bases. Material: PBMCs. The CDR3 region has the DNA TGTGCCATCAGTGAGTCGAGGGACAGCAGTGCAACTAATGAAAAACTGTTTTTT. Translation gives CAISESRDSSATNEKLFF.